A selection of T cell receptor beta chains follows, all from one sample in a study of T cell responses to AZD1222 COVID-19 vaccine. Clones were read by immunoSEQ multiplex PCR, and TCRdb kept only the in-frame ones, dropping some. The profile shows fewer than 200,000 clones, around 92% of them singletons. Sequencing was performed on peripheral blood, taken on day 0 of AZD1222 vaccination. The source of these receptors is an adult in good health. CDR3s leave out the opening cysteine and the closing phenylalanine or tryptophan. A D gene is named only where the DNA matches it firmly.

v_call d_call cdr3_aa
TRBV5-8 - ASSSDRPSGELF
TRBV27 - ASSLGYTGELF
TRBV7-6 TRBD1 ASSLVPGGLMTSSYNSPLH
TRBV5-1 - ASSPRAGRMTEAF
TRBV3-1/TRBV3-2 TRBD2 ARELAGALQETQY
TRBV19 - ASSPLDSPLH
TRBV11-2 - ASSYSGTEAF
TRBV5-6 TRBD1 ASSRTGTEAF
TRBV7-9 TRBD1 ASSPRTGQSYNEQF
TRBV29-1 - SVEDSANTEAF
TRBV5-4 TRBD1 ASSPLNRGYGDYGYT
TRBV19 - ASSLGATPAF
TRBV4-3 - ASSQALNQPQH
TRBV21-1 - ASSTWTGNAEAF
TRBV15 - ATSRDIGSPSYNEQF
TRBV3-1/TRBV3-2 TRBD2 ASSQGPSGGLEQF
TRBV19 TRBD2 ASTRRGDAPYEQY
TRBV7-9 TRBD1 ASSDRTGGLAEAF
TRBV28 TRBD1 ASSRDRSVGYEQY
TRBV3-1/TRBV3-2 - ASSHTPPTDTQY
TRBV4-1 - ASSQDVDTGELF
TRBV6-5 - ASSYSGRGNSPLH
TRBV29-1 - SVAEMALTGNTIY
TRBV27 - ASSTSSYEQY
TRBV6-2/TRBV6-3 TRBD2 ASSVRLRGGSNTGELF
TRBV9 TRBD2 ASSVPTSGGRPYNEQF
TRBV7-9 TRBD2 ATPPAGGPDTQY
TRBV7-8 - ASSLPRHPRGKEAF
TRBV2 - ASSVGGGNQPQH
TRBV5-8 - ASPGQPNQPQH
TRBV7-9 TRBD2 ASSLLAGVADTQY
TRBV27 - ASSGLTSGRDGYT
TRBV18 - ASSPVDRFGSNQPQH
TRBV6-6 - ASSFRDGEAF
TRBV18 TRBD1 ASSPPWAGTGTNYGYT
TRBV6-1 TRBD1 ASSEGDRGTGYT
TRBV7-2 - ASSIWGEEYNSPLH
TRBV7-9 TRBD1 ASRQGNQPQH
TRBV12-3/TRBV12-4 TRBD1 ASSPGTAYEQY
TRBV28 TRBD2 ASSLRLGLAGGDNEQF
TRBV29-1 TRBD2 SVERGDREYNEQF
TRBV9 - ASSDPSRFNTEAF
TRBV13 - ASRRRTNTEAF
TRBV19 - ASAPRDVDSYEQY
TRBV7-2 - ASSSQRGWQY
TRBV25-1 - ASSEGQGWEKLF
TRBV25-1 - ASRGPAISTEAF
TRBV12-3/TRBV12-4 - ASSFGYEQY
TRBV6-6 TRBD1 ASRSTGGTEAF
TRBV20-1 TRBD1 STQGGLTQH
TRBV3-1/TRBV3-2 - ASSQGKGAGAQY